The entry below gives a single T cell receptor (beta chain) sequence along with its context. The sample originates from a study of blood T cell repertoires in COVID-19. Study as a whole: Samples taken during acute and convalescent COVID-19 were collected in the United States, Italy and Spain. In each case, the material was cDNA or gDNA derived from T cells, B-cell-depleted T cells, or PBMCs.

In the source study's methods: Cell counts per sample came from amplifying reference gene primers. Measured with immunoSEQ multiplex PCR; TCRdb has only the in-frame clones, and not every one. The V and J calls and clone size were taken over from that table, and D and trimming were inferred from the DNA. This sample yields approximately 200,000 clones, of which around 85% are seen a single time; approximately 1.1% belongs to the top ten. The clonotype was recovered from a man in his thirties or forties with acute or convalescent COVID-19. The source material was peripheral blood.

The CDR3 DNA sequence: TGTGCCAGCAGCTTTGGCAGGGGAAACACTGAAGCTTTCTTT. This gives the protein CASSFGRGNTEAFF. The chain links TRBV7-9 to TRBJ1-1, with a tentative D call TRBD1 (6 bases). This CDR3 region has 14 residues. Trimming removed 3 bases from V and 2 bases from J, with 10 bases in between. Germline V CDR1 and CDR2: SEHNR, FQNEAQ (reference sequence).